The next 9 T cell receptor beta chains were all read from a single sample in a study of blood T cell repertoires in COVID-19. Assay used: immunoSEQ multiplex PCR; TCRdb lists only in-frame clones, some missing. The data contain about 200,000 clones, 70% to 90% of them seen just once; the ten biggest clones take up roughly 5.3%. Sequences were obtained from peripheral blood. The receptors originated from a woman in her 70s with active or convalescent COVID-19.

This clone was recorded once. The CDR3 DNA sequence: TGTGCCAGCAGTGAACCGCGGGATCAGTACAATGAGCAGTTCTTC. Protein: CASSEPRDQYNEQFF. The rearrangement links TRBV6-1 to TRBJ2-1; D is perhaps TRBD2 (6 bases). CDR3 length: 15 residues. V was cut by 2 bases and J by 4 bases, with 12 bases left in between. Germline V lookup: CDR1 MNHNS, CDR2 SASEGT.

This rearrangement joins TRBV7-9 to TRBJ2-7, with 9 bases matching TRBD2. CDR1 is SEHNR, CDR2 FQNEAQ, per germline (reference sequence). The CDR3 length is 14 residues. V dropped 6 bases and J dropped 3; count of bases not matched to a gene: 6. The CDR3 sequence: CASRLSGGNYEQYF. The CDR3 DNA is TGTGCCAGCAGACTTAGCGGGGGTAACTACGAGCAGTACTTC. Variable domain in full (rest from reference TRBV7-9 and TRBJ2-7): DTGVSQNPRHKITKRGQNVTFRCDPISEHNRLYWYRQTLGQGPEFLTYFQNEAQLEKSRLLSDRFSAERPKGSFSTLEIQRTEQGDSAMYLCASRLSGGNYEQYFGPGTRLTVT.

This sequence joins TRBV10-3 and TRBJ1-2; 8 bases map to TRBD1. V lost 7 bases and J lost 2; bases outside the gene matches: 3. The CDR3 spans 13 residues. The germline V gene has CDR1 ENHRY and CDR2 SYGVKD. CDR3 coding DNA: TGTGCCATCACAGGACAGGGCAACTATGGCTACACCTTC. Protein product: CAITGQGNYGYTF.

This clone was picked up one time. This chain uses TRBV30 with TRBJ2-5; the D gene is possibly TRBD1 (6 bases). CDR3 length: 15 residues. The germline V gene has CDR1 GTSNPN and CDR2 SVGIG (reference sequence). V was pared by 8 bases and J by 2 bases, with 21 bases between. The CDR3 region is CAGHWGQQIQETQYF. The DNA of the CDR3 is TGTGCCGGCCATTGGGGACAACAAATACAAGAGACCCAGTACTTC. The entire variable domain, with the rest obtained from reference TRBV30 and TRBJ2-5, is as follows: SQTIHQWPATLVQPVGSPLSLECTVEGTSNPNLYWYRQAAGRGLQLLFYSVGIGQISSEVPQNLSASRPQDRQFILSSKKLLLSDSGFYLCAGHWGQQIQETQYFGPGTRLLVL.

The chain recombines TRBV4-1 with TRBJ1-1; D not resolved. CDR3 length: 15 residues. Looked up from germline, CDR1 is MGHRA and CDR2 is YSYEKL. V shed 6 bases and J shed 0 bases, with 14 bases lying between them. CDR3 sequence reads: CASRLIVKMNTEAFF. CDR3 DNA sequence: TGCGCCAGCAGACTAATCGTCAAGATGAACACTGAAGCTTTCTTT.

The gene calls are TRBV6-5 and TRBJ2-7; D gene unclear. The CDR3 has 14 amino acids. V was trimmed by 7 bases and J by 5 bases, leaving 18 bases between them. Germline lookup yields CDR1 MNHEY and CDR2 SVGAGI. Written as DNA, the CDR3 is TGTGCCAGCATGGCAAACTCATTAGCAAACGAGCAGTACTTC. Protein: CASMANSLANEQYF.

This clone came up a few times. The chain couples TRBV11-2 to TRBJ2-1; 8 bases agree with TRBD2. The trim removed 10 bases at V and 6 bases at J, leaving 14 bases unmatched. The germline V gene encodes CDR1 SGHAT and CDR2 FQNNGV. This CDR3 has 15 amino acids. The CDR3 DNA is TGTGCCACCTCAGCTTATACGGGGGGGCCCAATGAGCAGTTCTTC. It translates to CATSAYTGGPNEQFF.

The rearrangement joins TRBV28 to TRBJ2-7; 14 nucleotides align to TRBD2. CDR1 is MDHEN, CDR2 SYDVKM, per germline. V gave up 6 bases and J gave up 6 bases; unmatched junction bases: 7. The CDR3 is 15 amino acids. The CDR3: CASSDGLAGGGEQYF. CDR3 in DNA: TGTGCCAGCAGCGACGGACTAGCGGGAGGTGGCGAGCAGTACTTC.

The CDR3 region has the DNA TGCGCCAGCAGCACATCGGGACAGGGGGGATTTGAGCAGTTCTTC. It encodes CASSTSGQGGFEQFF. The J gene is TRBJ2-1, the V gene TRBV5-1, with 11 positions matching TRBD1. Germline lookup yields CDR1 SGHRS and CDR2 YFSETQ. Trimming at V came to 4 bases and at J to 9 bases, leaving 9 bases not matched to a gene. The CDR3 contains 15 residues.